These 4 T cell receptor beta chains were all obtained from the same sample, sequenced in a study of breast tumors, draining lymph nodes, adjacent tissues. Samples came from axillary lymph nodes draining the breast cancer. TCRdb used MiXCR to reprocess the multiplex PCR reads, holding one entry per CDR3 protein. The table includes about 270,000 distinct CDR3 sequences, 30% detected once. Sequenced material: axillary lymph node tissue. Source of these receptors: a female donor with breast cancer. Some clones in this sample may be carry-over from other donors' samples.

This clonotype was picked up many times. The gene calls are TRBV6-2 or TRBV6-3 and TRBJ2-2, with TRBD2 identical over 7 bases. Germline CDR1 MNHEY, CDR2 SVGEGT. There are 14 residues in the CDR3. The ends lost 5 bases at V and 6 bases at J; junction bases unmatched: 6. The DNA of the CDR3 is TGTGCCAGCAGTAGGACTAGGGGCGCCGGGGAGCTGTTTTTT. The encoded protein is CASSRTRGAGELFF.

This clonotype was observed many times. The V and J genes are TRBV20-1 and TRBJ1-5; D uncertain. V dropped 3 bases and J dropped 1 base, with 7 bases sitting between them. CDR3 size: 13 residues. In germline, CDR1 is DFQATT, CDR2 SNEGSKA (reference sequence). The CDR3 nucleotides read TGCAGTGCTAGGGGGTTGAGCAATCAGCCCCAGCATTTT. Encoded protein: CSARGLSNQPQHF.

This clonotype was observed many times. V and J are TRBV5-8 and TRBJ2-3; 10 positions agree with TRBD2. V lost 5 bases, J lost 4 bases, and 4 bases stayed unmatched. The CDR3 is made up of 14 amino acids. Germline CDR1 is SGHTS and CDR2 is YDEGEE. CDR3 nucleotide sequence: TGTGCCAGCAGAAGGACTAGCGGCCCAGATACGCAGTATTTT. It specifies CASRRTSGPDTQYF. Supplemented by reference TRBV5-8 and TRBJ2-3, the full variable domain reads EAGVTQSPTHLIKTRGQQATLRCSPISGHTSVYWYQQALGLGLQFLLWYDEGEERNRGNFPPRFSGRQFPNYSSELNVNALELEDSALYLCASRRTSGPDTQYFGPGTRLTVL.

This clonotype was seen a few times. The V gene is TRBV27, the J gene TRBJ2-7, with 7 bases fitting TRBD2. The trim removed 6 bases at V and 5 bases at J, leaving 13 bases unmatched. The CDR3 is made up of 15 amino acids. Germline V gives CDR1 MNHEY, CDR2 SMNVEV (reference sequence). As DNA, the CDR3 is TGTGCCAGCAGCAGTCCTAGCGGAAGTAGACACGAGCAGTACTTC. Its translation: CASSSPSGSRHEQYF.